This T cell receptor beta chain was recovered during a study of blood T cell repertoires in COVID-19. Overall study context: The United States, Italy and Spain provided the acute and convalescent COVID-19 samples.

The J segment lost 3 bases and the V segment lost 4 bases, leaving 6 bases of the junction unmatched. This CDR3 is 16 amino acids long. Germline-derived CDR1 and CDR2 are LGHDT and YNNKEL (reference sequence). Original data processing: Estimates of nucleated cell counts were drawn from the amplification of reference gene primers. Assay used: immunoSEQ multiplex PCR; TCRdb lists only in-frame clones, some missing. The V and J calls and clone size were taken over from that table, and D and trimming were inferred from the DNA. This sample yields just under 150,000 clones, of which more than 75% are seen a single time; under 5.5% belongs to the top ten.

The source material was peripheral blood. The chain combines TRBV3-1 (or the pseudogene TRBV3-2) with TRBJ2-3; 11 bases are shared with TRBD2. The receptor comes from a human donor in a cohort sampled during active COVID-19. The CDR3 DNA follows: TGTGCCAGCAGCCGTCTCCTAGCGGGAGGAACAGATACGCAGTATTTT. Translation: CASSRLLAGGTDTQYF.